The rows below give T cell receptor beta chains drawn from one sample of a study of T-cell memory formation after mild COVID-19. One entry per CDR3 protein, called by TCRdb with MiXCR from the 5' RACE reads. The table includes approximately 500,000 distinct CDR3 sequences, more than 20% detected once. Sequenced input: PBMCs or a T cell subset sorted from them (not recorded which). The source is an adult woman who had mild COVID-19 (a few samples of this study predate the infection). Cell type and time point are not known. Both conserved end residues are part of each CDR3. A D gene is named only where the DNA matches it firmly. Size is stated for part of the rows, as once, few or many counts, or as a class when the clone is expanded.

DNA: TGTGCCAGCAGCTTAATTGCCCCTAGCGGCTACACCGGGGAGCTGTTTTTT
CDR3: CASSLIAPSGYTGELFF
D: TRBD2
J: TRBJ2-2
V: TRBV7-3
size: -

DNA: TGTGCCAGCAGCGCCGGACAGGGGCCTTACAATGAGCAGTTCTTC
CDR3: CASSAGQGPYNEQFF
D: TRBD1
J: TRBJ2-1
V: TRBV14
size: -

DNA: TGTGCCAGCAGGTATTACGGGAGCGGGGTCACAGATACGCAGTATTTT
CDR3: CASRYYGSGVTDTQYF
D: TRBD2
J: TRBJ2-3
V: TRBV12-3/TRBV12-4
size: -

DNA: TGTGCCAGCAGTGCACAGGGGGTCTTAGCCAAAAACATTCAGTACTTC
CDR3: CASSAQGVLAKNIQYF
D: TRBD1
J: TRBJ2-4
V: TRBV6-5
size: -

DNA: TGTGCCAGCAGCCGCGGCGGGGGTCTGTACCAAGAGACCCAGTACTTC
CDR3: CASSRGGGLYQETQYF
D: TRBD2
J: TRBJ2-5
V: TRBV4-2
size: many

DNA: TGCAGTGCTAGAGCGGGATCCGCCAACAATGAGCAGTTCTTC
CDR3: CSARAGSANNEQFF
D: -
J: TRBJ2-1
V: TRBV20-1
size: few

DNA: TGTGCCACCAGTGACTACCAGCAGGGGTTCTCCTTGGCCGGGGAGCTGTTTTTT
CDR3: CATSDYQQGFSLAGELFF
D: -
J: TRBJ2-2
V: TRBV24-1
size: few

DNA: TGTGCCAGTAGTAGACAGGGTTGGATCGGTACGCAGTATTTT
CDR3: CASSRQGWIGTQYF
D: TRBD1
J: TRBJ2-3
V: TRBV19
size: -

DNA: TGTGCCAGTAGTATGGGACTCGGGGACACCCTTAATGAAAAACTGTTTTTT
CDR3: CASSMGLGDTLNEKLFF
D: -
J: TRBJ1-4
V: TRBV19
size: -

DNA: TGTGCCAGCAGTCCGGGACAGGGGGCAGGTCCAGATGAAAAACTGTTTTTT
CDR3: CASSPGQGAGPDEKLFF
D: TRBD1
J: TRBJ1-4
V: TRBV28
size: -

DNA: TGTGCCAGCAGTTACTCGAATCGGGTTCAAGAGACCCAGTACTTC
CDR3: CASSYSNRVQETQYF
D: -
J: TRBJ2-5
V: TRBV6-5
size: few

DNA: TGTGCCAGCAGTTACTCGAGGGGGACAGTCTCCTACGAGCAGTACTTC
CDR3: CASSYSRGTVSYEQYF
D: TRBD1
J: TRBJ2-7
V: TRBV6-2/TRBV6-3
size: few

DNA: TGCGCCAGCAGCTCCATAGTAGGAGCGGGAGCCTACGAGCAGTACTTC
CDR3: CASSSIVGAGAYEQYF
D: TRBD2
J: TRBJ2-7
V: TRBV5-1
size: few

DNA: TGTGCCAGCAGTTTATTGCTGGAAGAGACCCAGTACTTC
CDR3: CASSLLLEETQYF
D: -
J: TRBJ2-5
V: TRBV12-3/TRBV12-4
size: -

DNA: TGTGCCAGCACTACCCGGGACAAGAGTGAAAAACTGTTTTTT
CDR3: CASTTRDKSEKLFF
D: -
J: TRBJ1-4
V: TRBV12-3/TRBV12-4
size: -

DNA: TGTGCCAGCAGCGCCCTAGCGGGGGGACTCAGTGAGCAGTTCTTC
CDR3: CASSALAGGLSEQFF
D: TRBD2
J: TRBJ2-1
V: TRBV12-3/TRBV12-4
size: few

DNA: TGCGCCAGCAGCCAAGAAGGGGCCGGGGCTGGAAACACCATATATTTT
CDR3: CASSQEGAGAGNTIYF
D: -
J: TRBJ1-3
V: TRBV4-1
size: -

DNA: TGTGCCATCAGCGGGACAGCGGACTCGACCTTTCTCGAGCAGTACTTC
CDR3: CAISGTADSTFLEQYF
D: TRBD1
J: TRBJ2-7
V: TRBV10-3
size: -

DNA: TGTGCCAGCAGTCCCGAGACTAGCGGGCGTTCTTCCTACGAGCAGTACTTC
CDR3: CASSPETSGRSSYEQYF
D: TRBD2
J: TRBJ2-7
V: TRBV3-1
size: -

DNA: TGTGCCATCAGTGCCGCCGGGACAGGGGGTGGAGGTACTGAAGCTTTCTTT
CDR3: CAISAAGTGGGGTEAFF
D: TRBD1
J: TRBJ1-1
V: TRBV10-3
size: -

DNA: TGTGCCAGCCGAGTAGGGGAGATCGCCTACGAGCAGTACTTC
CDR3: CASRVGEIAYEQYF
D: -
J: TRBJ2-7
V: TRBV2
size: few

DNA: TGTGCCAGCAGCTCCTCCGCCGGGACATCATCCTACGAGCAGTACTTC
CDR3: CASSSSAGTSSYEQYF
D: -
J: TRBJ2-7
V: TRBV5-5
size: few

DNA: TGTGCCAGCGGCTGGAGGGCAGAATCCTACAATGAGCAGTTCTTC
CDR3: CASGWRAESYNEQFF
D: -
J: TRBJ2-1
V: TRBV21-1
size: -

DNA: TGTGCCAGCAGTTACAAAGGGTCGGATACGCAGTATTTT
CDR3: CASSYKGSDTQYF
D: -
J: TRBJ2-3
V: TRBV6-5
size: few

DNA: TGTGCCAGCAGTGTAGGGTTTTCCTACGAGCAGTACTTC
CDR3: CASSVGFSYEQYF
D: -
J: TRBJ2-7
V: TRBV27
size: -

DNA: TGTGCCAGCAGCTTGAGGGGGAGGGCCTTCAATGAGCAGTTCTTC
CDR3: CASSLRGRAFNEQFF
D: -
J: TRBJ2-1
V: TRBV7-6
size: few

DNA: TGTGCCAGCAGCTTAGCAGGGAACTATAATTCACCCCTCCACTTT
CDR3: CASSLAGNYNSPLHF
D: -
J: TRBJ1-6
V: TRBV7-9
size: -

DNA: TGTGCCAGCAGCTTAACTAGCGGGGGAGTCGTGACCTACAATGAGCAGTTCTTC
CDR3: CASSLTSGGVVTYNEQFF
D: TRBD2
J: TRBJ2-1
V: TRBV7-9
size: few

DNA: TGTGCCAGCACCCCGACTAGGTCAACAGATACGCAGTATTTT
CDR3: CASTPTRSTDTQYF
D: -
J: TRBJ2-3
V: TRBV6-1
size: -

DNA: TGTGCCAGCAGTAGGACAGAGAACACCGGGGAGCTGTTTTTT
CDR3: CASSRTENTGELFF
D: -
J: TRBJ2-2
V: TRBV7-9
size: many

DNA: TGTGCCAGCAGCCAAGATGAGGCAGCCGAGCAGTACTTC
CDR3: CASSQDEAAEQYF
D: -
J: TRBJ2-7
V: TRBV3-1
size: -

DNA: TGCAGCGTTGACCGGGTCCCAGATACGCAGTATTTT
CDR3: CSVDRVPDTQYF
D: -
J: TRBJ2-3
V: TRBV29-1
size: -

DNA: TGCAGCGTTGAAGGGGCCACCGCGGACACAGATTTGTACACAGATACGCAGTATTTT
CDR3: CSVEGATADTDLYTDTQYF
D: -
J: TRBJ2-3
V: TRBV29-1
size: -

DNA: TGTGCCAGCAGTTTCCTCGGACTAGCTGACAATGAGCAGTTCTTC
CDR3: CASSFLGLADNEQFF
D: TRBD2
J: TRBJ2-1
V: TRBV12-3/TRBV12-4
size: -

DNA: TGTGCCAGCTCGCCACAGGCCGCACCCGCAACTAATGAAAAACTGTTTTTT
CDR3: CASSPQAAPATNEKLFF
D: -
J: TRBJ1-4
V: TRBV18
size: few

DNA: TGCGCCAGCAGCCAAGTTTACGGACGATACACCGGGGAGCTGTTTTTT
CDR3: CASSQVYGRYTGELFF
D: -
J: TRBJ2-2
V: TRBV4-3
size: many

DNA: TGTGCCAACAGTGACCTAGCGGGGGGGCCAGGAGATACGCAGTATTTT
CDR3: CANSDLAGGPGDTQYF
D: TRBD2
J: TRBJ2-3
V: TRBV24-1
size: -

DNA: TGTGCCAGCAGCCTGTTAATCTATGGCTACACCTTC
CDR3: CASSLLIYGYTF
D: -
J: TRBJ1-2
V: TRBV7-9
size: -

DNA: TGTGCCAGCAGTTACGGGAATACGAACACTGAAGCTTTCTTT
CDR3: CASSYGNTNTEAFF
D: -
J: TRBJ1-1
V: TRBV6-5
size: -

DNA: TGCAGCGCCTGGGGGGGACTGGGTGGCTACACCTTC
CDR3: CSAWGGLGGYTF
D: -
J: TRBJ1-2
V: TRBV29-1
size: -

DNA: TGTGCCAGCAGCTCGGGACAGAGCAATGAGCAGTTCTTC
CDR3: CASSSGQSNEQFF
D: TRBD1
J: TRBJ2-1
V: TRBV5-4
size: -

DNA: TGTGCCAGCAGCTCACGTCCCTCGGGGGCCGACACAGATACGCAGTATTTT
CDR3: CASSSRPSGADTDTQYF
D: -
J: TRBJ2-3
V: TRBV11-2
size: few

DNA: TGCGCCAGCAGCCAAGAGTGGGAGTCCTCCTACAATGAGCAGTTCTTC
CDR3: CASSQEWESSYNEQFF
D: -
J: TRBJ2-1
V: TRBV4-3
size: -

DNA: TGCGCCAGCAGCCAAGAACGGGGCGGTGGCTACACCTTC
CDR3: CASSQERGGGYTF
D: -
J: TRBJ1-2
V: TRBV4-1
size: few

DNA: TGCGCCAGCAGCTTTAGCGGGTCGAACACCGGGGAGCTGTTTTTT
CDR3: CASSFSGSNTGELFF
D: TRBD2
J: TRBJ2-2
V: TRBV5-1
size: few

DNA: TGCAGTGCTAGGTCCCCCCAGACAGGGAAGGGGGAGCAGTACTTC
CDR3: CSARSPQTGKGEQYF
D: TRBD1
J: TRBJ2-7
V: TRBV20-1
size: -

DNA: TGCAGTGCCGTGCTCCACAGGGCTGGCGGCTACACCTTC
CDR3: CSAVLHRAGGYTF
D: -
J: TRBJ1-2
V: TRBV20-1
size: few

DNA: TGTGCCAGCAGCTCAGGCGGGGTTGGGGATACGCAGTATTTT
CDR3: CASSSGGVGDTQYF
D: -
J: TRBJ2-3
V: TRBV12-3/TRBV12-4
size: -

DNA: TGTGCCACCAGTGATTCACCAGGAAATGAAGCTTTCTTT
CDR3: CATSDSPGNEAFF
D: -
J: TRBJ1-1
V: TRBV24-1
size: once